This T cell receptor beta chain was sequenced in a study of blood T cell repertoires in COVID-19. Whole-study context: Acute and convalescent COVID-19 samples came from the United States, Italy and Spain. Sources were T cells, B-cell-depleted T cells, or PBMCs; the material itself was cDNA or gDNA.

This CDR3 contains 13 residues. V was pared by 3 bases and J by 9 bases, with 9 bases between. Germline V gene sequence: CDR1 KGHSH, CDR2 LQKENI. Original handling: Estimation of nucleated cell counts was performed using reference gene primer amplification. The repertoire was sequenced with immunoSEQ multiplex PCR; TCRdb's copy has only in-frame clones and lacks some. The D gene and trimming were derived from the DNA, and the V and J assignments and clone size from that table. The table records tens of thousands of clones, 86% of them present only once. Sequencing used peripheral blood. V is TRBV18 and J is TRBJ1-6; D perhaps matches TRBD1 (6 bases). The clonotype comes from a man aged 50-60 years with acute or convalescent COVID-19. In nucleotides, the CDR3 is TGTGCCAGCTCACCCGGGGGGGCTTCACCCCTCCACTTT. Protein product: CASSPGGASPLHF.